These 19 T cell receptor beta chains originate from one sample sequenced in a study of early T cells in non-severe SARS-CoV-2 infection. MiXCR was run by TCRdb on the 5' RACE reads, yielding one entry per CDR3 protein. The sample has 55,000 to 65,000 distinct CDR3 sequences, 10% seen once; the top ten hold around 8.6%. Sequenced sample: whole blood. Receptor source: an adult who was a healthcare worker with PCR-confirmed SARS-CoV-2 infection or an uninfected control (not recorded which).

This clonotype has only a few counts. The rearrangement uses TRBV6-1 and TRBJ2-1, with no clear D. CDR1 is MNHNS, CDR2 SASEGT, per germline. The CDR3 runs 11 residues. Trimming left V 6 bases short and J 3 bases short, with 3 bases between. The CDR3 here is CASRFYNEQFF. The CDR3 DNA reads TGTGCCAGCAGGTTCTACAATGAGCAGTTCTTC.

The J gene is TRBJ2-1, the V gene TRBV19; D remains ambiguous. This CDR3 is 11 amino acids long. V was pared by 9 bases and J by 11 bases, with 14 bases between. Germline lookup yields CDR1 LNHDA and CDR2 SQIVND (reference sequence). For the CDR3, the DNA is TGTGCCAGCCAGACCTTTACGAAGCAGTTCTTC. This codes for CASQTFTKQFF.

This clonotype showed up just a few times. V is TRBV24-1 and J is TRBJ2-3, with 9 positions matching TRBD1. This CDR3 has 14 residues. V shed 5 bases, J shed 11 bases, and the junction held 10 bases outside the gene matches. CDR1 and CDR2 from the germline V gene are KGHDR and SFDVKD. The CDR3 region is CATSGVYTGQGQYF. DNA of the CDR3: TGTGCCACCAGTGGTGTCTACACGGGACAGGGGCAGTATTTT.

The chain joins TRBV12-3 or TRBV12-4 to TRBJ2-7; TRBD2 is a possible D gene (6 bases). CDR3 length: 16 amino acids. Trimming shortened V by 5 bases and J by 1 base, and 18 bases separated the two germline ends. CDR3 sequence: CASSPPARGKSYEQYF. The CDR3 bases are TGTGCCAGCAGTCCTCCAGCTCGGGGGAAGTCCTACGAGCAGTACTTC.

This clonotype occurred a few times. This chain joins TRBV6-1 and TRBJ1-5; 7 nucleotides align to TRBD1. J lost 4 bases, V lost 1 base, and 7 bases had no gene match. Germline loops: CDR1 MNHNS, CDR2 SASEGT. The CDR3 loop spans 16 amino acids. The CDR3 here is CASSEVTGTANQPQHF. Written as DNA, the CDR3 is TGTGCCAGCAGTGAAGTTACCGGGACAGCGAATCAGCCCCAGCATTTT.

This clonotype was observed a handful of times. This chain links TRBV3-1 with TRBJ2-3, with 11 positions matching TRBD2. Per germline, CDR1 LGHDT and CDR2 YNNKEL (reference sequence). Unmatched junction bases numbered 4, after V lost 1 base and J lost 4 bases. The CDR3 extends over 16 amino acids. The chain's CDR3 is CASSQVTSGSSDTQYF. CDR3 DNA: TGTGCCAGCAGCCAAGTCACTAGCGGGAGTTCAGATACGCAGTATTTT.

This clonotype was recorded at least ten times. J is TRBJ2-7 and V is TRBV30, with 8 bases lining up with TRBD2. Germline CDR1 reads GTSNPN; CDR2 reads SVGIG (reference sequence). The V gene end was trimmed by 3 bases and the J gene end by 5 bases; junction bases not matched to a gene: 9. The CDR3 runs 14 residues. CDR3 sequence: CAWSVGGAVNEQYF. The CDR3 region has the DNA TGTGCCTGGAGCGTCGGGGGGGCAGTAAACGAGCAGTACTTC.

Many counts were recorded for this clonotype. The chain recombines TRBV6-5 with TRBJ2-7; weak D call: TRBD1 (6 bases). This CDR3 has 15 amino acids. The ends were cut back, 0 bases at V and 3 bases at J, with 12 bases in the middle. Germline assignment: CDR1 MNHEY and CDR2 SVGAGI. This chain's CDR3 is CASSYSTGGVYEQYF. The CDR3 DNA reads as TGTGCCAGCAGTTACTCGACAGGTGGGGTCTACGAGCAGTACTTC.

This clonotype occurred a few times. The chain uses TRBV2 and TRBJ2-1, with 7 positions matching TRBD2. Per the germline V gene, CDR1 is SNHLY and CDR2 is FYNNEI. This CDR3 spans 14 amino acids. With 7 bases clipped from V and 0 bases from J, the junction kept 3 bases outside the gene matches. CDR3 in DNA: TGTGCCAGCACCCGGACTAGCTCCTACAATGAGCAGTTCTTC. This sequence encodes CASTRTSSYNEQFF.

This clonotype was counted at least ten times. V usage is TRBV9 and J usage is TRBJ2-3; TRBD2 aligns across 14 bases. The V gene's germline CDR1 is SGDLS and CDR2 YYNGEE. CDR3 size: 16 residues. With 6 bases clipped from V and 6 bases from J, the junction kept 9 bases outside the gene matches. CDR3 sequence reads: CASTKGLAGVADTQYF. In DNA, the CDR3 is TGTGCCAGCACCAAGGGACTAGCGGGAGTCGCTGATACGCAGTATTTT.

At least ten counts were recorded for this clonotype. The V call is TRBV20-1, the J call TRBJ2-7; D ambiguous. V was trimmed by 0 bases and J by 4 bases, leaving 10 bases between them. Per the germline V gene, CDR1 is DFQATT and CDR2 is SNEGSKA (reference sequence). This CDR3 has 13 amino acids. Here the CDR3 reads CSARDFAAYEQYF. CDR3 DNA: TGCAGTGCTAGAGATTTTGCGGCTTACGAGCAGTACTTC.

This clonotype showed up just a few times. The chain recombines TRBV7-8 with TRBJ2-7, with a possible D match to TRBD1 (6 bases). Germline loops: CDR1 SGHVS, CDR2 FQNEAQ. The CDR3 contains 16 residues. Trimming stripped 5 bases from V and 7 bases from J, with 24 bases between. In nucleotides, the CDR3 is TGTGCCAGCAGCCGAGACAGGTTATCCTACGTAGGAGAGCAGTACTTC. This translates into CASSRDRLSYVGEQYF.

This clonotype was picked up many times. The chain combines TRBV6-2 or TRBV6-3 with TRBJ2-7; D is possibly TRBD2 (6 bases). The CDR3 has 13 amino acids. V gave up 5 bases and J gave up 7 bases, with 15 bases separating them. Germline V lookup: CDR1 MNHEY, CDR2 SVGEGT. CDR3 loop: CASSPTGVREQYF. The CDR3 nucleotides are TGTGCCAGCAGTCCTACGGGGGTGAGAGAGCAGTACTTC.

There are many counts of this clonotype. The chain uses TRBV29-1 and TRBJ1-4; the D is unclear. Per the germline V gene, CDR1 is SQVTM and CDR2 is ANQGSEA. This CDR3 has 11 amino acids. V was trimmed by 8 bases and J by 5 bases, leaving 9 bases between them. The CDR3 sequence: CSFGRNEKLFF. The CDR3 DNA sequence: TGCAGCTTTGGACGGAATGAAAAACTGTTTTTT.

This clonotype was counted many times. V usage is TRBV5-1 and J usage is TRBJ1-1, with D hard to call. CDR1 is SGHRS, CDR2 YFSETQ, per germline. V was trimmed by 0 bases and J by 8 bases, leaving 14 bases between them. The CDR3 spans 14 residues. CDR3 in amino acids: CASSLEGKGGEAFF. The CDR3 DNA reads as TGCGCCAGCAGCTTGGAAGGAAAGGGTGGAGAAGCTTTCTTT.

This clonotype was detected many times. The V call is TRBV19, the J call TRBJ2-7; 7 nucleotides line up with TRBD1. Unmatched junction bases numbered 7, after V lost 5 bases and J lost 0 bases. The CDR3 length is 15 residues. CDR1 and CDR2 (germline): LNHDA, SQIVND (reference sequence). The DNA for the CDR3 is TGTGCCAGTAGTGAACGACAGGGCAGCTCCTACGAGCAGTACTTC. The encoded protein is CASSERQGSSYEQYF.

The chain has TRBV7-8 and TRBJ2-6; TRBD1 agrees at 7 bases. Germline-derived CDR1 and CDR2 are SGHVS and FQNEAQ. The CDR3 contains 18 residues. V was clipped by 7 bases and J by 0 bases; unmatched bases: 12. CDR3: CASMLTGQPFSGANVLTF. CDR3 nucleotides: TGTGCCAGCATGCTCACGGGACAGCCTTTCTCTGGGGCCAACGTCCTGACTTTC.

In its sample, this clonotype was seen many times. CDR3 bases: TGTGCCAGCAGTTTCCGGGGTCCCTATAATTCACCCCTCCACTTT. It is translated as CASSFRGPYNSPLHF. V usage is TRBV27 and J usage is TRBJ1-6; D remains ambiguous. V was shortened by 3 bases and J by 2 bases, with 8 bases between the two germline ends. In germline, CDR1 is MNHEY, CDR2 SMNVEV (reference sequence). This CDR3 is 15 amino acids long.

This clonotype was found many times. This rearrangement joins TRBV6-1 to TRBJ2-5; 9 bases agree with TRBD2. The germline gives CDR1 MNHNS, CDR2 SASEGT. This CDR3 has 15 amino acids. The junction had 7 bases not matched to a gene; V was cut back by 1 base and J by 7 bases. CDR3 sequence reads: CASSEGLAGDGTQYF. CDR3 DNA sequence: TGTGCCAGCAGTGAAGGGTTAGCGGGAGACGGGACCCAGTACTTC.